These T cell receptor beta chains were read from a single sample in a study of cytomegalovirus exposure and HLA in healthy donors. TCRdb's copy holds only in-frame clones and misses some; the assay was immunoSEQ multiplex PCR. The sample lists about 140,000 clones, around 80% occurring once. Sequencing input: PBMCs. These receptors came from a man in his forties or fifties in good health and CMV-seronegative. CDR3s include the opening cysteine and the closing phenylalanine or tryptophan. The D gene is left open where the match is weak. Size is stated for part of the rows, as once, few or many counts, or as a class when the clone is expanded.

v_call	d_call	clone_size	j_call	cdr3_nt	cdr3_aa
TRBV2	TRBD2	.	TRBJ2-1	TGTGCCAGCAGTGAAGCGCTTCGGACTAGCGGGGGGGCCTCTGAGCAGTTCTTC	CASSEALRTSGGASEQFF
TRBV15	.	.	TRBJ1-1	TGTGCCACCAGCAGAGGATCAGGGGCTAACACTGAAGCTTTCTTT	CATSRGSGANTEAFF
TRBV6-1	TRBD1	.	TRBJ1-2	TGTGCCAGCGAAACAGGGGCAGGGGGTCTTGGCTACACCTTC	CASETGAGGLGYTF
TRBV29-1	TRBD1	few	TRBJ1-1	TGCAGCGTCGGACAGGGGGGCACTGAAGCTTTCTTT	CSVGQGGTEAFF
TRBV7-8	TRBD2	once	TRBJ2-1	TGTGCCAGCGGAACTAGCGGGGGAGATTTATTCTACAATGAGCAGTTCTTC	CASGTSGGDLFYNEQFF
TRBV29-1	TRBD1	.	TRBJ1-2	TGCAGCGTTGGTGGACAGGGAGGCTATGGCTACACCTTC	CSVGGQGGYGYTF
TRBV9	.	.	TRBJ2-3	TGTGCCAGCAGCGCCGCCTCCCCAGGCACAGATACGCAGTATTTT	CASSAASPGTDTQYF
TRBV18	TRBD1	.	TRBJ1-5	TGTGCCAGCTCACCTACAGGGGGCCGAAGCAATCAGCCCCAGCATTTT	CASSPTGGRSNQPQHF
TRBV7-3	.	.	TRBJ1-1	TGTGCCAGCAACCCGGCGTCTCCCTCGGACAGTGAAGCTTTCTTT	CASNPASPSDSEAFF
TRBV19	.	.	TRBJ2-1	TGTGCCAGTAGTCGGGGGAGCTCCTACAATGAGCAGTTCTTC	CASSRGSSYNEQFF
TRBV30	.	.	TRBJ2-2	TGTGCCTGGAGTGTGGGCAGGGGGGCCGGGGAGCTGTTTTTT	CAWSVGRGAGELFF
TRBV7-3	TRBD2	.	TRBJ2-1	TGTGCCAGCAGGACATTAGCGGGAGCTTACAATGAGCAGTTCTTC	CASRTLAGAYNEQFF
TRBV19	TRBD1	once	TRBJ1-6	TGTGCCAGTAGTAGAAGTACAGGGGGCGGTTCACCCCTCCACTTT	CASSRSTGGGSPLHF
TRBV27	TRBD2	.	TRBJ2-7	TGTGCCAGCAGTTTTTTAGCGGGGAGATCCTACGAGCAGTACTTC	CASSFLAGRSYEQYF
TRBV7-9	.	few	TRBJ1-6	TGTGCCAGCAGCTTAAGGGGCCATCAAAGGGAACCCCTCCACTTT	CASSLRGHQREPLHF
TRBV11-2	TRBD1	.	TRBJ1-1	TGTGCCAGCAGTAGACAGGGGCCTCGGGGTACTGAAGCTTTCTTT	CASSRQGPRGTEAFF
TRBV6-1	.	.	TRBJ2-3	TGTGCCAGCAGTGAAGAGGGGGATACACAGGGTTCGCAGTATTTT	CASSEEGDTQGSQYF
TRBV29-1	.	.	TRBJ1-5	TGCAGCGTTGTAGAGGGCGGCAATCAGCCCCAGCATTTT	CSVVEGGNQPQHF
TRBV5-4	TRBD2	.	TRBJ2-1	TGTGCCAGCAACCCTACGGGAGGGCTTGGGAATGAGCAGTTCTTC	CASNPTGGLGNEQFF
TRBV10-1	TRBD2	.	TRBJ2-1	TGCGCCAGCAGCGAAGCGGGAAGCTCCTACAATGAGCAGTTCTTC	CASSEAGSSYNEQFF
TRBV6-5	TRBD1	.	TRBJ1-1	TGTGCCAGCAGTTTTATGACAGGGGGCCGAGGGGCTTTCTTT	CASSFMTGGRGAFF
TRBV5-1	.	.	TRBJ1-2	TGCGCCAGCAGCTTCAATGCAGGGGCCGATTCTGGAGGCTACACCTTC	CASSFNAGADSGGYTF
TRBV9	TRBD2	.	TRBJ2-3	TGTGCCAGCAGCGCGACTAGCGGAAGCACAGATACGCAGTATTTT	CASSATSGSTDTQYF
TRBV19	TRBD2	once	TRBJ2-1	TGTGCCAGTTCTCGGGAGCGGGAGTGGAATGAGCAGTTCTTC	CASSREREWNEQFF
TRBV28	.	.	TRBJ1-5	TGCGCCAGCAGTTTGGCTGGTAGCAATCAGCCCCAGCATTTT	CASSLAGSNQPQHF
TRBV6-1	TRBD2	.	TRBJ2-7	TGTGCCACCCAAGCGGGAGTGTACGAGCAGTACTTC	CATQAGVYEQYF
TRBV5-1	.	.	TRBJ1-1	TGCGCCAGCAGCCAAGATATGTGGCCCCTGAACACTGAAGCTTTCTTT	CASSQDMWPLNTEAFF
TRBV19	TRBD2	.	TRBJ2-1	TGTGCCAGTAGGCTAGCGGGACCCTACAATGAGCAGTTCTTC	CASRLAGPYNEQFF
TRBV7-2	.	.	TRBJ2-3	TGTGCCAGCAGCGTCTCGGGGGGACGGGGGGCCGCAGATACGCAGTATTTT	CASSVSGGRGAADTQYF
TRBV2	.	.	TRBJ1-2	TGTGCCAGCACAGCGGACGCCACTAACTATGGCTACACCTTC	CASTADATNYGYTF
TRBV10-1	TRBD2	.	TRBJ2-7	TGCGCCAGCAGTGAATCTCTGACGGGGACTAGCGAGGCCTACGAGCAGTACTTC	CASSESLTGTSEAYEQYF
TRBV28	TRBD1	.	TRBJ2-7	TGTGCCAGCAGCCCAGGGGGATACAACGAGCAGTACTTC	CASSPGGYNEQYF
TRBV21-1	.	.	TRBJ2-5	TGTGCCAGCAGCAAAGTAGGAAGGGGCGGTTGGGAGACCCAGTACTTC	CASSKVGRGGWETQYF
TRBV9	TRBD2	.	TRBJ2-1	TGTGCCAGCAGCCCTCCGAGCGGGGGGGACTCCTACAATGAGCAGTTCTTC	CASSPPSGGDSYNEQFF
TRBV6-5	TRBD1	few	TRBJ1-5	TGTGCCAGCAGTCCGGACAGGCGAGGGCAGCCCCAGCATTTT	CASSPDRRGQPQHF
TRBV18	.	once	TRBJ1-1	TGTGCCAGCTCACCACGGGGACAGAACACTGAAGCTTTCTTT	CASSPRGQNTEAFF
TRBV9	.	.	TRBJ1-1	TGTGCCAGTTCGCTCGAGGCGAGCACTGAAGCTTTCTTT	CASSLEASTEAFF
TRBV7-3	.	.	TRBJ1-5	TGTGCCAGCAGCTTAGACTACAATCAGCCCCAGCATTTT	CASSLDYNQPQHF
TRBV5-6	TRBD2	.	TRBJ2-2	TGTGCCAGCAGCTGGCAGCGGGGCACCGGGGAGCTGTTTTTT	CASSWQRGTGELFF
TRBV5-1	TRBD1	.	TRBJ1-6	TGCGCCAGCAGCGGGACAGGGGTAGGGTCACCCCTCCACTTT	CASSGTGVGSPLHF
TRBV28	.	.	TRBJ1-2	TGTGCCAGCAGCTCCGCAGTTACTGGCTACACCTTC	CASSSAVTGYTF
TRBV30	.	.	TRBJ2-3	TGTGCCTGGAGTGTAAGGGGGATTAGCACAGATACGCAGTATTTT	CAWSVRGISTDTQYF
TRBV28	TRBD1	.	TRBJ2-1	TGTGCCAGCAGTTTATTCGGGACAGGGGGCACCTACAATGAGCAGTTCTTC	CASSLFGTGGTYNEQFF
TRBV19	.	.	TRBJ1-5	TGTGCCAGTAGTATAGGTCACAGGGAGGGAGTCAATCAGCCCCAGCATTTT	CASSIGHREGVNQPQHF
TRBV5-1	.	few	TRBJ2-2	TGCGCCAGCAGCTCCTCCTCCCGAGCGAACACCGGGGAGCTGTTTTTT	CASSSSSRANTGELFF
TRBV13	TRBD1	.	TRBJ1-1	TGTGCCAGCAGCTCTGCCGGGACAGCGAACACTGAAGCTTTCTTT	CASSSAGTANTEAFF
TRBV7-3	.	once	TRBJ2-7	TGTGCCAGCAGCCCACAGGGTTTTGGAGACGAGCAGTACTTC	CASSPQGFGDEQYF
TRBV21-1	.	.	TRBJ2-2	TGTGCCAGCAGCAGCCGTTGGCAGGGAGGTTCCGGGGAGCTGTTTTTT	CASSSRWQGGSGELFF
TRBV5-8	.	.	TRBJ1-1	TGTGCCAGCAGCCCTCGAGGAGGGGCAAGGGCTGAAGCTTTCTTT	CASSPRGGARAEAFF
TRBV19	.	.	TRBJ2-1	TGTGCCAGTAGTGGGGGCTCTGCCTACAATGAGCAGTTCTTC	CASSGGSAYNEQFF
TRBV5-1	.	.	TRBJ2-3	TGCGCCAGCAGCTTCGCGGAACTAGATACGCAGTATTTT	CASSFAELDTQYF